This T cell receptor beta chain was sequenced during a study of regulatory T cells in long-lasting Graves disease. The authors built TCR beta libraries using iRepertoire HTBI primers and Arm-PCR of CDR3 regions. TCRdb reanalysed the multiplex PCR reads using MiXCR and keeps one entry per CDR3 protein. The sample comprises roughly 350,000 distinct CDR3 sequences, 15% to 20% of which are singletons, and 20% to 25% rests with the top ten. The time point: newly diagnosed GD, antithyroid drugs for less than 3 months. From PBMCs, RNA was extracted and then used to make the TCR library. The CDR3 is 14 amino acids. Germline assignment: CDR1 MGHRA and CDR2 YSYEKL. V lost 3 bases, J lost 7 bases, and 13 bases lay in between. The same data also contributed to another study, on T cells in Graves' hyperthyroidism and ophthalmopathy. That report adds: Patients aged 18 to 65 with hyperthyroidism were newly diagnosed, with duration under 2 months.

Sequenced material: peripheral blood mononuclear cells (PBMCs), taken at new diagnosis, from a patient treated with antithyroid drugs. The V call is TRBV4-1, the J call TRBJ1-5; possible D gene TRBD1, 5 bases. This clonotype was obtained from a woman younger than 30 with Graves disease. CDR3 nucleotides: TGCGCCAGCAGCCACCGATCCAGGGCGCAGCCCCAGCATTTT. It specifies CASSHRSRAQPQHF.